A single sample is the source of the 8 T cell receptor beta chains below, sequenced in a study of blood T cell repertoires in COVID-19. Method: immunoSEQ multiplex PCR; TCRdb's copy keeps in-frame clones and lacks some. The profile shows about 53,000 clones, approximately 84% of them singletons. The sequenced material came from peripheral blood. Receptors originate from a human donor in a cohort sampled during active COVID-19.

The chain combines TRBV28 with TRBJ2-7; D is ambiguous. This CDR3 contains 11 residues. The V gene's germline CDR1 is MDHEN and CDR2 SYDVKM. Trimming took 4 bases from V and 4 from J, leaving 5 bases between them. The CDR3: CASSSEYEQYF. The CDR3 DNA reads TGTGCCAGCAGTTCTGAGTACGAGCAGTACTTC.

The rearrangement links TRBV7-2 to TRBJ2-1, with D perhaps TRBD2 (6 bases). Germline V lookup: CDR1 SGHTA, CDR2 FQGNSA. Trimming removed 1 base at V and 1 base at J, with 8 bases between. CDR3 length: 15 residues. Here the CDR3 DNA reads TGTGCCAGCAGCTTAGTTCGGGGGTCCTACAATGAGCAGTTCTTC. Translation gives CASSLVRGSYNEQFF.

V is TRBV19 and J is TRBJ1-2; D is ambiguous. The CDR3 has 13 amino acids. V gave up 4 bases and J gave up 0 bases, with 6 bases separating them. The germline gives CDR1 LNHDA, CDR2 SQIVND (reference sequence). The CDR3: CASSRGSNYGYTF. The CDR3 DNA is TGTGCCAGTAGTAGAGGGTCTAACTATGGCTACACCTTC.

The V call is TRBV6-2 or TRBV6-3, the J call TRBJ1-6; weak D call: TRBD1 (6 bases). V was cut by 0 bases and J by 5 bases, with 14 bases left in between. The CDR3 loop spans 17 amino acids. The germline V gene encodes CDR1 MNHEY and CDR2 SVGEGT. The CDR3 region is CASSYSTDRFHNSPLHF. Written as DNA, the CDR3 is TGTGCCAGCAGTTACTCGACGGACAGATTCCATAATTCACCCCTCCACTTT.

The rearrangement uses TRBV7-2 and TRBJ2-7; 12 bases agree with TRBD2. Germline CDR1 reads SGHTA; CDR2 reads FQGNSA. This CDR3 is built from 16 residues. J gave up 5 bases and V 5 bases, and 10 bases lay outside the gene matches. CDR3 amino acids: CASSLSSGGAIHEQYF. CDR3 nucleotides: TGTGCCAGCAGCCTCTCTAGCGGGGGGGCAATTCACGAGCAGTACTTC.

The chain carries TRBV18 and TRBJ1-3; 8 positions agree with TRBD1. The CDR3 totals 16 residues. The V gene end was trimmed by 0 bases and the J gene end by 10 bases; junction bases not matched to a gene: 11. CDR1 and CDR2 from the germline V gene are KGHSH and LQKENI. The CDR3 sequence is CASSPPPGTGGRTIYF. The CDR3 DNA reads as TGTGCCAGCTCACCACCCCCCGGGACAGGTGGACGGACCATATATTTT.

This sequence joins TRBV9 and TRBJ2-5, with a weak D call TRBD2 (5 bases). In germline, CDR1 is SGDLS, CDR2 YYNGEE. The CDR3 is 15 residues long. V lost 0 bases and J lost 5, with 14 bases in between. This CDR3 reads CASSVGIQREETQYF. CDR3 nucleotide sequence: TGTGCCAGCAGCGTAGGGATACAAAGGGAGGAGACCCAGTACTTC.

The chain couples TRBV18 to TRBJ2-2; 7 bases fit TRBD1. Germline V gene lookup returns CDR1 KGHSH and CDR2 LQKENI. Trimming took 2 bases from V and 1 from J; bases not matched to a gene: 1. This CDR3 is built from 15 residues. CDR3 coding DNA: TGTGCCAGCTCACCATGGACAGGGAACACCGGGGAGCTGTTTTTT. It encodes CASSPWTGNTGELFF.